This T cell receptor beta chain was identified in a study of CD8 T cells in Susac syndrome. General observations from the study: An acknowledgment was made by the study that its TCR sequencing and HLA analysis involved relatively few individuals.

TCR beta from blood CD8+ and CD4+ T cells was sequenced. Controls were healthy donors (matched for age and sex). With regard to this clonotype: Its specificity is not known.

The RNA input was roughly 0.45 to 1 ug, and it was reverse transcribed with random hexamers. An immunoSEQ multiplex PCR amplified TCR beta CDR3 over 54 Vbeta and 13 Jbeta. Each CDR3 protein gets one entry after TCRdb re-called the immunoSEQ multiplex PCR reads with MiXCR. Of roughly 200,000 distinct CDR3 sequences listed, over 85% are singletons. The source is a human donor in good health. The specimen sequenced was CD4+ T cells from PBMCs.

CDR3 in amino acids: CASSLDHSFYEQYF. CDR3 bases: TGTGCCAGCAGCTTAGACCATTCTTTCTACGAGCAGTACTTC. The V call is TRBV7-2, the J call TRBJ2-7; D gene uncertain. Germline CDR1 reads SGHTA; CDR2 reads FQGNSA. Trimming stripped 1 base from V and 3 bases from J, with 10 bases between. The CDR3 totals 14 residues.